What follows are 24 T cell receptor beta chains derived from one specimen sequenced in a study of regulatory T cells in long-lasting Graves disease (dated by TCRdb to about 2021). The time point label of this sample denotes: newly diagnosed GD, antithyroid drugs for less than 3 months. For both TCR sequencing and RNA sequencing, RNA was extracted from PBMCs using TRIzol. The library was made by multiplex PCR. Sequenced on an Illumina HiSeq 4000. iRepertoire HTBI primers and Arm-PCR amplification of CDR3 regions were used to construct TCR beta libraries. In TCRdb, the public reads were trimmed at Q25 with fastp and aligned with MiXCR, with productive beta chains retained. Rows are combined by CDR3 protein, so each entry shows the most common genes and DNA. This sample gives some 200,000 distinct CDR3 sequences in total; less than 20% of them show up just once. Jointly, the top ten make up over 9.5% of the sample.

These sequences were also reported in another study, on T cells in Graves' hyperthyroidism and ophthalmopathy.

This material consisted of peripheral blood mononuclear cells (PBMCs), taken at new diagnosis, from a patient treated with antithyroid drugs. The receptor source for this set is a woman under 40 with Graves disease. Donor details come from another sample of the same person, matched by shared clones.

This clonotype was observed a handful of times. The chain couples TRBV19 to TRBJ2-5; D is possibly TRBD1 (5 bases). Trimming pared 5 bases from V and 2 bases from J, leaving 12 bases between. The CDR3 sequence is 14 residues long. The germline V gene encodes CDR1 LNHDA and CDR2 SQIVND (reference sequence). The CDR3 here is CASSHQGAQETQYF. In nucleotides, the CDR3 is TGTGCCAGTAGTCACCAAGGGGCTCAAGAGACCCAGTACTTC.

Comments on this clonotype: A far bigger clonotype differs at one base, so this is likely a read error. This chain connects TRBV11-1 to TRBJ2-3; a weak D match, TRBD2 (5 bases). V dropped 3 bases and J dropped 6 bases, with 19 bases sitting between them. The CDR3 loop spans 16 amino acids. CDR1 and CDR2 (germline): SGHAT, FQDESV (reference sequence). This CDR3 is CASSFGVGQPRDTQYF. For the CDR3, the DNA is TGTGCCAGCAGCTTCGGGGTCGGCCAACCGAGGGATACGCAGTATTTT.

Many counts were recorded for this clonotype. The chain recombines TRBV20-1 with TRBJ2-7, with D perhaps TRBD2 (6 bases). This CDR3 comprises 15 residues. The germline V gene encodes CDR1 DFQATT and CDR2 SNEGSKA (reference sequence). The germline V and J ends were trimmed by 3 bases and 0 bases, with 15 bases remaining between them. DNA of the CDR3: TGCAGTGCTAGCCCTGAGCAGGGAGGCTCCTACGAGCAGTACTTC. It specifies CSASPEQGGSYEQYF.

This clonotype was detected many times. V and J are TRBV20-1 and TRBJ2-7; D unresolved. Per germline, CDR1 DFQATT and CDR2 SNEGSKA (reference sequence). Trimming removed 3 bases at V and 2 bases at J, with 8 bases between. The CDR3 runs 12 residues. The CDR3 loop reads CSASIGPYEQYF. The CDR3 DNA reads as TGCAGTGCTAGCATAGGCCCCTACGAGCAGTACTTC.

In this sample, this clonotype turned up many times. The chain joins TRBV28 to TRBJ1-1; 9 bases are shared with TRBD1. V shed 6 bases and J 2 bases; nucleotides not matched to a gene: 7. Per the germline V gene, CDR1 is MDHEN and CDR2 is SYDVKM. The CDR3 extends over 15 amino acids. CDR3 amino acids: CASRQPGQGNTEAFF. CDR3 DNA sequence: TGTGCCAGCAGGCAACCGGGACAGGGAAACACTGAAGCTTTCTTT. The full variable domain, in which reference TRBV28 and TRBJ1-1 provide the parts outside the CDR3, is DVKVTQSSRYLVKRTGEKVFLECVQDMDHENMFWYRQDPGLGLRLIYFSYDVKMKEKGDIPEGYSVSREKKERFSLILESASTNQTSMYLCASRQPGQGNTEAFFGQGTRLTVV.

Many counts were recorded for this clonotype. This sequence joins TRBV11-2 and TRBJ2-7; 10 bases map to TRBD2. Germline values: CDR1 SGHAT, CDR2 FQNNGV. The CDR3 extends over 14 amino acids. V trimming: 8 bases; J trimming: 3 bases; junction bases outside the gene matches: 7. The CDR3 protein is CASRRRTSGYEQYF. As DNA, the CDR3 is TGTGCCAGCCGGAGGAGGACTAGCGGCTACGAGCAGTACTTC.

V gene TRBV6-5 combines with J gene TRBJ1-6, with 7 nucleotides matching TRBD1. Germline CDR1 and CDR2: MNHEY and SVGAGI. This CDR3 is built from 17 residues. J lost 2 bases, V lost 2 bases, and 6 bases had no gene match. The CDR3 loop reads CASSYATGDTYNSPLHF. The CDR3 DNA follows: TGTGCCAGCAGTTACGCCACAGGGGATACCTATAATTCACCCCTCCACTTT.

The chain combines TRBV7-3 with TRBJ2-2, with D tentatively TRBD2 (5 bases). The germline V and J ends were trimmed by 1 base and 1 base, with 7 bases remaining between them. Germline lookup yields CDR1 SGHTA and CDR2 FQGTGA. This CDR3 is 15 amino acids long. CDR3 sequence (DNA): TGTGCCAGCAGCTTAAGGGGAGAGAACACCGGGGAGCTGTTTTTT. Protein: CASSLRGENTGELFF.

The chain carries TRBV5-5 and TRBJ2-7; D not certain. V lost 2 bases and J 3 bases, leaving 15 bases between the germline ends. Germline V lookup: CDR1 SGHKS, CDR2 YYEKEE (reference sequence). The CDR3 totals 15 residues. CDR3 residues: CASSLVSVADYEQYF. The CDR3 region has the DNA TGTGCCAGCAGCTTAGTATCCGTGGCAGACTACGAGCAGTACTTC.

At least ten counts were recorded for this clonotype. The J gene is TRBJ2-1, the V gene TRBV7-2; D possibly matches TRBD1 or TRBD2 (5 bases each). The CDR3 runs to 12 residues. V was clipped by 4 bases and J by 15 bases, with 16 bases between them. Germline V gene data show CDR1 as SGHTA and CDR2 as FQGNSA. The CDR3 nucleotides read TGTGCCAGCAGCTCCTGGGGCAGCGGAGGGTTCTTC. It codes for CASSSWGSGGFF.

This clonotype was observed at least ten times. V usage is TRBV19 and J usage is TRBJ1-3; no clear D. CDR1 is LNHDA, CDR2 SQIVND, per germline (reference sequence). The V end was cut by 2 bases, the J end by 7 bases, with 15 bases between. This CDR3 region has 15 residues. Here the CDR3 reads CASSIPGLIGNTIYF. The CDR3 DNA is TGTGCCAGTAGTATACCAGGACTTATCGGGAACACCATATATTTT.

Many counts were recorded for this clonotype. The gene calls are TRBV5-1 and TRBJ1-2; D gene ambiguous. Germline lookup yields CDR1 SGHRS and CDR2 YFSETQ. The CDR3 sequence is 16 residues long. The ends were cut back, 3 bases at V and 3 bases at J, with 18 bases in the middle. CDR3 sequence reads: CASSSPGGMMDYGYTF. CDR3 DNA sequence: TGCGCCAGCAGCTCCCCGGGCGGGATGATGGACTATGGCTACACCTTC.

To note about this clonotype: This may arise from a read error, as a much more abundant clone is one base away. The rearrangement joins TRBV28 to TRBJ2-7; 12 bases line up with TRBD2. Looked up from germline, CDR1 is MDHEN and CDR2 is SYDVKM. This CDR3 has 18 amino acids. CDR3 nucleotide sequence: TGTGCCAGCAGCCATCCCATTAGGTTGACTAGCGGGAGCTACGAGCAGCACTTC. This codes for CASSHPIRLTSGSYEQHF. The full variable domain, with the rest looked up from reference TRBV28 and TRBJ2-7, is DVKVTQSSRYLVKRTGEKVFLECVQDMDHENMFWYRQDPGLGLRLIYFSYDVKMKEKGDIPEGYSVSREKKERFSLILESASTNQTSMYLCASSHPIRLTSGSYEQHFGPGTRLTVT.

This clonotype was counted only a few times. This sequence joins TRBV20-1 and TRBJ2-2; the D is unclear. The germline V gene has CDR1 DFQATT and CDR2 SNEGSKA (reference sequence). Between the trimmed V and J ends, which lost 0 bases and 0 bases, there was a span of 8 bases. The length of the CDR3 is 15 residues. CDR3 loop: CSARDRIANTGELFF. CDR3 coding DNA: TGCAGTGCTAGAGACAGAATAGCGAACACCGGGGAGCTGTTTTTT.

The chain joins TRBV2 to TRBJ1-2; D is undetermined. CDR1 SNHLY and CDR2 FYNNEI come from the germline V gene. The CDR3 is 12 residues long. The CDR3 region is CASSTGAYGYTF. The CDR3, as DNA: TGTGCAAGCTCGACGGGAGCCTATGGCTACACCTTC.

J is TRBJ1-4 and V is TRBV2; TRBD1 might be the D (6 bases). Germline V gene lookup returns CDR1 SNHLY and CDR2 FYNNEI. CDR3 length equals 16 residues. Trimming cost V 6 bases and J 13 bases, with 27 bases left between them. The CDR3 spells CASRGLAGTLGEGLFF. The DNA of the CDR3 is TGTGCCAGCAGGGGTCTGGCCGGGACACTGGGCGAAGGACTGTTTTTT.

The rearrangement uses TRBV4-1 and TRBJ2-3; D gene unclear. The CDR3 length is 15 residues. Germline V CDR1 and CDR2: MGHRA, YSYEKL. V lost 1 base, J lost 4 bases, and 12 bases lay in between. CDR3 nucleotides: TGCGCCAGCAGCCAAGGGCGGTTTAGAGCAGATACGCAGTATTTT. It encodes CASSQGRFRADTQYF.

This clonotype showed up many times. This chain connects TRBV6-2 or TRBV6-3 to TRBJ1-5, with 8 bases aligning to TRBD1. Germline assignment: CDR1 MNHEY and CDR2 SVGEGT. The CDR3 runs 17 residues. V was clipped by 5 bases and J by 1 base; unmatched bases: 10. This CDR3 is CASSHSPDRGSNQPQHF. The CDR3 DNA reads as TGTGCCAGCAGTCATAGTCCAGACAGGGGAAGCAATCAGCCCCAGCATTTT.

The sample holds many counts of this clonotype. The rearrangement joins TRBV7-8 to TRBJ1-1, with D uncertain. V lost 5 bases, J lost 0 bases, and 7 bases lay in between. The CDR3 has 13 amino acids. From germline, CDR1 is SGHVS and CDR2 FQNEAQ. CDR3 coding DNA: TGTGCCAGCAGCCCAAAGTTGAACACTGAAGCTTTCTTT. It is translated as CASSPKLNTEAFF.

This clonotype was counted at least ten times. The J gene is TRBJ2-7, the V gene TRBV7-8; D is uncertain. The CDR3 totals 12 residues. V lost 2 bases to trimming and J lost 4 bases, with 6 bases between them. Per germline, CDR1 SGHVS and CDR2 FQNEAQ. CDR3 loop: CASSLQAYEQYF. In nucleotides, the CDR3 is TGTGCCAGCAGCTTACAGGCATACGAGCAGTACTTC.

There are many counts of this clonotype. V and J are TRBV4-1 and TRBJ2-5; perhaps TRBD2 as D (6 bases). Germline-derived CDR1 and CDR2 are MGHRA and YSYEKL. This CDR3 region has 17 residues. V lost 2 bases and J lost 4, with 20 bases in between. CDR3 bases: TGCGCCAGCAGCCAAACATTCTCCTCGGGGGTTGGAGAGACCCAGTACTTC. Its translation: CASSQTFSSGVGETQYF.

This clonotype was seen many times. The J gene is TRBJ2-1, the V gene TRBV11-3, with D possibly matching TRBD2 (6 bases). The CDR3 totals 15 residues. Trimming took 6 bases from V and 8 from J, leaving 20 bases between them. From germline, CDR1 is SGHNT and CDR2 YENEEA. CDR3 region: CASSPGRGAPYEQFF. For the CDR3, the DNA is TGTGCCAGCAGTCCCGGGAGAGGGGCCCCCTATGAGCAGTTCTTC.

As concerns this clonotype: A single base separates this from a much larger clone, so it may be a read error. The J gene is TRBJ2-3, the V gene TRBV3-1; D is possibly TRBD2 (6 bases). With 4 bases removed from V and 4 bases from J, the gap between germline ends came to 9 bases. Germline assignment: CDR1 LGHDT and CDR2 YNNKEL (reference sequence). This CDR3 is built from 13 residues. The CDR3 DNA reads TGTGCCAGCAGCCGGACTACTTCAGATACGCAGTATTTT. It translates to CASSRTTSDTQYF.

This rearrangement joins TRBV27 to TRBJ2-3; D call uncertain. In germline, CDR1 is MNHEY, CDR2 SMNVEV (reference sequence). V was trimmed by 1 base and J by 4 bases, leaving 9 bases between them. CDR3 size: 14 residues. The CDR3 spells CASSLWRRADTQYF. Written as DNA, the CDR3 is TGTGCCAGCAGTTTATGGCGACGGGCAGATACGCAGTATTTT.